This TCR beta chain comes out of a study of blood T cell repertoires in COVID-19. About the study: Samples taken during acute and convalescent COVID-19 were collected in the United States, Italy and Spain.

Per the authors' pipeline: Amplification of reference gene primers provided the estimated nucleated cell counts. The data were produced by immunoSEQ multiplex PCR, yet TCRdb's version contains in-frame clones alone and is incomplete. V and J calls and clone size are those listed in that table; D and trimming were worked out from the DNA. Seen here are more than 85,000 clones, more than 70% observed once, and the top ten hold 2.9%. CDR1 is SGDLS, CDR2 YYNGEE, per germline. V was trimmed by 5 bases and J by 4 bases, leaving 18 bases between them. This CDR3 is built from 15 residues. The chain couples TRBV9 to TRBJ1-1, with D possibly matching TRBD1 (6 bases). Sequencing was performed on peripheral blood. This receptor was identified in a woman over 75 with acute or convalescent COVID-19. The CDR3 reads CASRAGAERGTEAFF. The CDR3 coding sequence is TGTGCCAGCAGGGCAGGGGCCGAACGGGGCACTGAAGCTTTCTTT.